The clone carrying this TCR beta chain has more than one count but fewer than ten. This sequence may be a read error, since a much larger clone differs from it by one base. There are 13 residues in the CDR3. Trimming removed 4 bases from V and 3 bases from J; junction bases left unmatched: 3. Germline V gene sequence: CDR1 SEHNR, CDR2 FQNEAQ (reference sequence). This record comes from a study of identical twins. MiXCR was run by TCRdb on the 5' RACE reads, yielding one entry per CDR3 protein. This table holds roughly 150,000 distinct CDR3 sequences, roughly 3.5% found once. The V and J genes are TRBV7-9 and TRBJ2-7; TRBD1 matches 7 bases. The material sequenced was memory T cells sorted from blood. The clonotype was recovered from a man younger than 30 in good health. As DNA, the CDR3 is TGTGCCAGCAGCTCGGCAGGGGGCTACGAGCAGTACTTC. It encodes CASSSAGGYEQYF.